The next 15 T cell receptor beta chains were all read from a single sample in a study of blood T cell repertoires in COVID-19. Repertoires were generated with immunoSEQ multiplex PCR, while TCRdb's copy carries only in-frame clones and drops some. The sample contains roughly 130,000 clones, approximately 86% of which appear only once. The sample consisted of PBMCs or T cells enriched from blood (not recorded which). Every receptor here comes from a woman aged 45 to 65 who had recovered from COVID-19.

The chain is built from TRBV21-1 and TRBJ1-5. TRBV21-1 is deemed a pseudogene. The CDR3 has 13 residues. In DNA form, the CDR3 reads TGTGCCAGCAGCAAAGGCGCGGGGCAGCCCCAGCATTTT. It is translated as CASSKGAGQPQHF.

The CDR3 region is CASSMHRDTYEQYF. DNA of the CDR3: TGTGCCAGCAGTATGCACCGGGACACCTACGAGCAGTACTTC. This chain connects TRBV27 to TRBJ2-7, with D possibly matching TRBD1 (6 bases). The germline V gene has CDR1 MNHEY and CDR2 SMNVEV (reference sequence). There are 14 residues in the CDR3. With 5 bases removed from V and 2 bases from J, the gap between germline ends came to 13 bases.

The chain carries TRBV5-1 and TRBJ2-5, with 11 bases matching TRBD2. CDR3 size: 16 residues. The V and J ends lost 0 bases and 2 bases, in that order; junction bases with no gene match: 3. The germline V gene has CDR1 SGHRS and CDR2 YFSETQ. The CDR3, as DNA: TGCGCCAGCAGCTTGGCCCTAGCGGGGGGTCAAGAGACCCAGTACTTC. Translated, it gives CASSLALAGGQETQYF. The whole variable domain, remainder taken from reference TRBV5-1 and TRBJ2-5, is KAGVTQTPRYLIKTRGQQVTLSCSPISGHRSVSWYQQTPGQGLQFLFEYFSETQRNKGNFPGRFSGRQFSNSRSEMNVSTLELGDSALYLCASSLALAGGQETQYFGPGTRLLVL.

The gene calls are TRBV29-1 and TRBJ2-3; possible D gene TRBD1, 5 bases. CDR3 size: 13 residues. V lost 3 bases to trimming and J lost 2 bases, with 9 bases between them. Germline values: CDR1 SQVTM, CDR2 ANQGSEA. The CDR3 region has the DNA TGCAGCGTTGAGGGGCGATACACAGATACGCAGTATTTT. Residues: CSVEGRYTDTQYF.

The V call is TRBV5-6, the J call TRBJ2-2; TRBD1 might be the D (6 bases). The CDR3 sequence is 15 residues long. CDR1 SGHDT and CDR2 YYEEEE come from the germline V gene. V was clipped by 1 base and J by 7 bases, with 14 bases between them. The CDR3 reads CASSLRGMYDGELFF. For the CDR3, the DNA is TGTGCCAGCAGCTTGAGGGGGATGTATGACGGGGAGCTGTTTTTT.

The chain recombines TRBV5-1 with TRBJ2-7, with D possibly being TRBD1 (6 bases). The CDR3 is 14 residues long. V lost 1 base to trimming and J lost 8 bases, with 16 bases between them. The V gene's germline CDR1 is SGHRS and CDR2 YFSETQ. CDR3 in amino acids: CASSLFDSRDKQYF. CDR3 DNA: TGCGCCAGCAGCTTGTTTGACTCCCGGGACAAGCAGTACTTC.

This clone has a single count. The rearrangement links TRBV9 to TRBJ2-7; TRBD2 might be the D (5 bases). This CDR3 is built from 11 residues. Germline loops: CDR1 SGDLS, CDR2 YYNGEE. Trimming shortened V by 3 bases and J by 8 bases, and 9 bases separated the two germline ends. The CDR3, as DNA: TGTGCCAGCAGCGCCGCGGGTCAGCAGTACTTC. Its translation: CASSAAGQQYF. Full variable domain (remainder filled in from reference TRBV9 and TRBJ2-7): DSGVTQTPKHLITATGQRVTLRCSPRSGDLSVYWYQQSLDQGLQFLIQYYNGEERAKGNILERFSAQQFPDLHSELNLSSLELGDSALYFCASSAAGQQYFGPGTRLTVT.

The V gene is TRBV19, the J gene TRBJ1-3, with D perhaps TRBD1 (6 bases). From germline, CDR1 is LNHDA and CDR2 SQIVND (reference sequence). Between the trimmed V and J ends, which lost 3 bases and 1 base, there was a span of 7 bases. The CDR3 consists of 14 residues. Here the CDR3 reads CASSMGASGNTIYF. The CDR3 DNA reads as TGTGCCAGTAGTATGGGGGCATCTGGAAACACCATATATTTT. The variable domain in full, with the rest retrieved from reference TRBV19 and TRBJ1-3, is DGGITQSPKYLFRKEGQNVTLSCEQNLNHDAMYWYRQDPGQGLRLIYYSQIVNDFQKGDIAEGYSVSREKKESFPLTVTSAQKNPTAFYLCASSMGASGNTIYFGEGSWLTVV.

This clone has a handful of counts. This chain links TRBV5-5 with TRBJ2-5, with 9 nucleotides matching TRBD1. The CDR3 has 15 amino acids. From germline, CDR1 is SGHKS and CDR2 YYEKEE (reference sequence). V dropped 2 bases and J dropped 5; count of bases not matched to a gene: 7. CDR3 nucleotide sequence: TGTGCCAGCAGCTTAGGGTTAGGGACAGGGGAGACCCAGTACTTC. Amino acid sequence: CASSLGLGTGETQYF. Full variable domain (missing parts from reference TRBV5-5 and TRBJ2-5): DAGVTQSPTHLIKTRGQQVTLRCSPISGHKSVSWYQQVLGQGPQFIFQYYEKEERGRGNFPDRFSARQFPNYSSELNVNALLLGDSALYLCASSLGLGTGETQYFGPGTRLLVL.

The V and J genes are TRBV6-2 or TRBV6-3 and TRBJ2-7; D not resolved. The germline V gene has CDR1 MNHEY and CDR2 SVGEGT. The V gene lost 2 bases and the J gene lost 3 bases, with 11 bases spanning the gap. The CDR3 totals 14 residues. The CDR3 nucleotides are TGTGCCAGCAGTTACGATAGCACCATCTACGAGCAGTACTTC. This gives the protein CASSYDSTIYEQYF.

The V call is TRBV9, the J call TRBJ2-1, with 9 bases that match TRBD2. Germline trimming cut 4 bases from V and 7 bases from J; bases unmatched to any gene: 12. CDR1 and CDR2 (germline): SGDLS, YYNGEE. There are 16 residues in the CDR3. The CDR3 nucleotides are TGTGCCAGCAGCAAGACCTTAGCGGGGGTGGGTAATGAGCAGTTCTTC. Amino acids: CASSKTLAGVGNEQFF.

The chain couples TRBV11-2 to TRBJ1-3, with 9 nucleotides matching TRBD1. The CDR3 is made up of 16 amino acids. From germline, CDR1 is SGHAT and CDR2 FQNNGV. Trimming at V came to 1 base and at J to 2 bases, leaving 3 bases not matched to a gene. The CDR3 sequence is CASSLVTGGTGNTIYF. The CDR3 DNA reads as TGTGCCAGCAGCTTAGTTACAGGGGGCACTGGAAACACCATATATTTT.

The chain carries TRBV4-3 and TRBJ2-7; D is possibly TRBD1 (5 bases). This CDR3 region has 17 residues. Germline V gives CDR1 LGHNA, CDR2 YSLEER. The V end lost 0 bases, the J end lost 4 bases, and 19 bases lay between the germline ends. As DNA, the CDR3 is TGCGCCAGCAGCCAAGATTGGGCAGGCCAGGGTGGGTACGAGCAGTACTTC. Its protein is CASSQDWAGQGGYEQYF.

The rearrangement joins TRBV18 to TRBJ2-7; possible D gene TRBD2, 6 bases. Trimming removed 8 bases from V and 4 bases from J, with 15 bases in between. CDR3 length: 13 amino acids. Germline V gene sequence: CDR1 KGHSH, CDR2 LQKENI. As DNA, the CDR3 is TGTGCCAGCACTAGGGAGGAGCTTTACGAGCAGTACTTC. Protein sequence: CASTREELYEQYF.

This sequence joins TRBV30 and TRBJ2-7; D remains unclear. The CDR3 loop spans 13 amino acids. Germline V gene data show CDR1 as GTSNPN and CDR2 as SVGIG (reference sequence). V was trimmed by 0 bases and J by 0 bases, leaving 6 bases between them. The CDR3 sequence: CAWSVKSSYEQYF. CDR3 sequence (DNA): TGTGCCTGGAGTGTTAAGAGCTCCTACGAGCAGTACTTC.